This is a list of T cell receptor beta chains from one sample in a study of blood T cell repertoires in COVID-19. Assay used: immunoSEQ multiplex PCR; TCRdb lists only in-frame clones, some missing. The sample lists 36,000 or so clones, 90% occurring once. Sequenced: peripheral blood. Source of these receptors: a human donor in a cohort sampled during active COVID-19. Each CDR3 is given with its conserved first and last residue. Fields, in order: clone size, D gene, V gene, J gene, CDR3 DNA, CDR3 protein. A D gene is named only where the DNA matches it firmly. Rows give clone size only sometimes, using once, few, many, or a class for an expanded clone.

size: NA; D: TRBD1; V: TRBV2; J: TRBJ1-3; DNA: TGTGCCAGCACCACCGACAGGGGACGCTCTGGAAACACCATATATTTT; CDR3: CASTTDRGRSGNTIYF
size: NA; D: NA; V: TRBV30; J: TRBJ1-3; DNA: TGTGCCTGGATGACAGGATCCCTCTCTGGAAACACCATATATTTT; CDR3: CAWMTGSLSGNTIYF
size: NA; D: TRBD1; V: TRBV28; J: TRBJ1-2; DNA: TGTGCCAGCAGTTCCCTTAGGAGGGGGCACGGCTACACCTTC; CDR3: CASSSLRRGHGYTF
size: NA; D: NA; V: TRBV7-2; J: TRBJ2-1; DNA: TGTGCCAGCAGCGTGACAGGACCCTCCTACAATGAGCAGTTCTTC; CDR3: CASSVTGPSYNEQFF
size: once; D: TRBD2; V: TRBV11-2; J: TRBJ2-7; DNA: TGTGCCAGCAGCCTAGCGGGATACGAGCAGTACTTC; CDR3: CASSLAGYEQYF
size: NA; D: NA; V: TRBV12-3/TRBV12-4; J: TRBJ2-5; DNA: TGTGCCAGCAGTTTACAACAGGGTAGTTCCCAGTACTTC; CDR3: CASSLQQGSSQYF
size: few; D: TRBD1; V: TRBV18; J: TRBJ1-6; DNA: TGTGCCAGCTCACCGGACAGGGTTAATTCACCCCTCCACTTT; CDR3: CASSPDRVNSPLHF
size: NA; D: NA; V: TRBV10-1; J: TRBJ1-1; DNA: TGCGCCAGCAGACCGGGATTAGAAGGTGAAGCTTTCTTT; CDR3: CASRPGLEGEAFF
size: NA; D: TRBD1; V: TRBV5-4; J: TRBJ1-1; DNA: TGTGCCAGCAGCTTGGGTGACAGGGGCGGCACTGAAGCTTTCTTT; CDR3: CASSLGDRGGTEAFF
size: NA; D: TRBD2; V: TRBV2; J: TRBJ2-7; DNA: TGTGCCAGCAAGGGCAGCGGGACTTACTACGAGCAGTACTTC; CDR3: CASKGSGTYYEQYF
size: NA; D: NA; V: TRBV6-5; J: TRBJ2-2; DNA: TGTGCCAGCAGCTACCCGGGACTCCAGTCCCCCGGGGAGCTGTTTTTT; CDR3: CASSYPGLQSPGELFF
size: NA; D: TRBD2; V: TRBV7-9; J: TRBJ2-5; DNA: TGTGCCAGCAGCGCCGCGGGAGGACAAGAGACCCAGTACTTC; CDR3: CASSAAGGQETQYF
size: NA; D: NA; V: TRBV10-1; J: TRBJ2-3; DNA: TGCGCCAGCAGTGATGGCGGGAGCACAGATACGCAGTATTTT; CDR3: CASSDGGSTDTQYF
size: few; D: NA; V: TRBV12-3/TRBV12-4; J: TRBJ1-1; DNA: TGTGCCAGCAGTTTAGGCGGAGGGACTGAAGCTTTCTTT; CDR3: CASSLGGGTEAFF
size: NA; D: NA; V: TRBV12-3/TRBV12-4; J: TRBJ2-7; DNA: TGTGCCAGCAGTTCCCTCTACGAGCAGTACTTC; CDR3: CASSSLYEQYF
size: NA; D: NA; V: TRBV30; J: TRBJ1-5; DNA: TGTGCCTGGAGCCCCCGAGGGTCCCAGCCCCAGCATTTT; CDR3: CAWSPRGSQPQHF
size: NA; D: NA; V: TRBV19; J: TRBJ1-1; DNA: TGTGCCAGTAGCCTACGACAGGCCAACACTGAAGCTTTCTTT; CDR3: CASSLRQANTEAFF
size: NA; D: TRBD2; V: TRBV5-1; J: TRBJ2-1; DNA: TGCGCCAGCAGCTCAAGACGTGCGAGCGGGACTTCCTACAATGAGCAGTTCTTC; CDR3: CASSSRRASGTSYNEQFF
size: NA; D: NA; V: TRBV7-9; J: TRBJ2-1; DNA: TGTGCCAGCAGCTTAGCCCGGGTCTCGGATGAGCAGTTCTTC; CDR3: CASSLARVSDEQFF
size: NA; D: TRBD2; V: TRBV28; J: TRBJ2-4; DNA: TGTGTCTCCAGCGGGGGGGCCAAAAACATTCAGTACTTC; CDR3: CVSSGGAKNIQYF
size: NA; D: TRBD1; V: TRBV7-8; J: TRBJ2-2; DNA: TGTGCCAGCAGCTTAGGGGGACAGTCAGGTTACACCGGGGAGCTGTTTTTT; CDR3: CASSLGGQSGYTGELFF
size: once; D: TRBD2; V: TRBV27; J: TRBJ2-3; DNA: TGTGCCAGCAGTTTAGGGGGGACTAGTTATACGCAGTATTTT; CDR3: CASSLGGTSYTQYF
size: NA; D: NA; V: TRBV28; J: TRBJ1-3; DNA: TGTGCCAGCTCCGTAAGCTACCCCTCTGGAAACACCATATATTTT; CDR3: CASSVSYPSGNTIYF
size: NA; D: NA; V: TRBV28; J: TRBJ1-5; DNA: TGTGCCAGCAGTTTGGGGGGGGCCCACAATCAGCCCCAGCATTTT; CDR3: CASSLGGAHNQPQHF
size: NA; D: NA; V: TRBV5-1; J: TRBJ2-3; DNA: TGCGCCAGCAGCTTGGAGCGGGTCAGCGGGAGCACAGATACGCAGTATTTT; CDR3: CASSLERVSGSTDTQYF
size: once; D: TRBD2; V: TRBV6-2/TRBV6-3; J: TRBJ2-2; DNA: TGTGCCAGCAGTTACAGTAGCGGGAGGCCGAACACCGGGGAGCTGTTTTTT; CDR3: CASSYSSGRPNTGELFF
size: NA; D: TRBD2; V: TRBV5-1; J: TRBJ2-3; DNA: TGCGCCAGCAGCTTGGGACTAGCAAGGACAGATACGCAGTATTTT; CDR3: CASSLGLARTDTQYF
size: NA; D: NA; V: TRBV11-2; J: TRBJ2-5; DNA: TGTGCCAGCAGCTCCTCAGGGGAAAAAGAGACCCAGTACTTC; CDR3: CASSSSGEKETQYF
size: NA; D: TRBD1; V: TRBV28; J: TRBJ1-1; DNA: TGTGCCAGCAGTTCGGACAGGCCATTCGAAGCTTTCTTT; CDR3: CASSSDRPFEAFF
size: NA; D: TRBD1; V: TRBV11-2; J: TRBJ2-7; DNA: TGTGCCAGCAGCGGATTGGACAGGGGGGTCTACGAGCAGTACTTC; CDR3: CASSGLDRGVYEQYF
size: NA; D: TRBD1; V: TRBV6-2/TRBV6-3; J: TRBJ2-7; DNA: TGTGCCAGCAGTTACTCCGGGACAGGGTATTCGAAACTTAACTTC; CDR3: CASSYSGTGYSKLNF
size: NA; D: TRBD2; V: TRBV28; J: TRBJ2-2; DNA: TGTGCCAGCAGTCGACAACTAGCGGGAGTGGCCGGGGAGCTGTTTTTT; CDR3: CASSRQLAGVAGELFF
size: once; D: NA; V: TRBV28; J: TRBJ1-2; DNA: TGTGCCAGCAGTCTGACAGCTGTCAACTATGGCTACACCTTC; CDR3: CASSLTAVNYGYTF
size: NA; D: NA; V: TRBV18; J: TRBJ1-6; DNA: TGTGCCAGCTCACCACCGCCCCCCGGGACCCTCCACTTT; CDR3: CASSPPPPGTLHF
size: NA; D: TRBD2; V: TRBV6-5; J: TRBJ2-1; DNA: TGTGCCAGCAGTTTGGGACTAGCGGGTAGAAATGAGCAGTTCTTC; CDR3: CASSLGLAGRNEQFF
size: NA; D: NA; V: TRBV4-1; J: TRBJ1-1; DNA: TGCGCCAGCAGCCACGATACAGGGCCGGGAACTGAAGCTTTCTTT; CDR3: CASSHDTGPGTEAFF
size: NA; D: NA; V: TRBV6-5; J: TRBJ2-7; DNA: TGTGCCAGCACCTCTCGGGGCGAGCAGTACTTC; CDR3: CASTSRGEQYF
size: NA; D: NA; V: TRBV28; J: TRBJ1-2; DNA: TGTGCCAGCAGTACTCATTTACCAGGGAACTATGGCTACACCTTC; CDR3: CASSTHLPGNYGYTF
size: NA; D: NA; V: TRBV7-2; J: TRBJ1-5; DNA: TGTGCCAGCAGCTTAGGGGGAGACCCGCGCAATCAGCCCCAGCATTTT; CDR3: CASSLGGDPRNQPQHF
size: NA; D: NA; V: TRBV25-1; J: TRBJ2-3; DNA: TGTGCCAGCACCCAAGCGAGGGGGATGTCGGATACGCAGTATTTT; CDR3: CASTQARGMSDTQYF
size: NA; D: NA; V: TRBV29-1; J: TRBJ2-5; DNA: TGCAGCGTTGAGGAGGGCTTGGGGACCCAGTACTTC; CDR3: CSVEEGLGTQYF
size: NA; D: NA; V: TRBV18; J: TRBJ2-1; DNA: TGTGCCAGCTCACCAAATGGGGGGATTGAGCAGTTCTTC; CDR3: CASSPNGGIEQFF
size: medium-sized; D: TRBD2; V: TRBV29-1; J: TRBJ2-3; DNA: TGCACCGGGGGGTCTAGCACAGATACGCAGTATTTT; CDR3: CTGGSSTDTQYF